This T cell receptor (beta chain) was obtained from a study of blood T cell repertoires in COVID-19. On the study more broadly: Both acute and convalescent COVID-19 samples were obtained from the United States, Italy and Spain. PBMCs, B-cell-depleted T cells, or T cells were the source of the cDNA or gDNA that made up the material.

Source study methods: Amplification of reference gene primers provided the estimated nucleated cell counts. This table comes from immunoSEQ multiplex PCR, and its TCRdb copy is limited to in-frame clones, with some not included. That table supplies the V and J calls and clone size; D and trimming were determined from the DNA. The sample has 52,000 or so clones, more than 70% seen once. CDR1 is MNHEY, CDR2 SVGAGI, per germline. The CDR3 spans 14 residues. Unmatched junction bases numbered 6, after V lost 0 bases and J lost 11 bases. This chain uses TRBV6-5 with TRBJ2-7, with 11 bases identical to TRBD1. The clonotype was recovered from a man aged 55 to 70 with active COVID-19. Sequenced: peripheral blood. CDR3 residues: CASSYSSGQGAEYF. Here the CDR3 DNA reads TGTGCCAGCAGTTACTCTTCTGGACAGGGGGCGGAGTACTTC.